These 14 T cell receptor beta chains were sequenced from one sample in a study of tumor T cells in aggressive B-cell lymphoma. The protocol was immunoSEQ multiplex PCR, while the TCRdb copy is restricted to in-frame clones and leaves out a portion. The top ten clones hold approximately 2.7% of a sample with 4,500 to 5,500 clones, roughly 84% of them seen once. Sample: tumor tissue. Every receptor here comes from an adult with diffuse large B cell lymphoma.

This chain links TRBV12-5 with TRBJ1-1; TRBD1 aligns across 8 bases. V lost 6 bases to trimming and J lost 1 base; unmatched junction nucleotides: 10. Germline V gene lookup returns CDR1 LGHNT and CDR2 FRNRAP. This CDR3 is 16 amino acids long. The CDR3 sequence is CASGLAYRGANTEAFF. In DNA form, the CDR3 reads TGTGCTAGTGGCCTTGCTTACAGGGGGGCGAACACTGAAGCTTTCTTT.

V and J are TRBV29-1 and TRBJ1-1; D is ambiguous. This CDR3 has 14 amino acids. Trimming shortened V by 0 bases and J by 7 bases, and 15 bases separated the two germline ends. The germline V gene has CDR1 SQVTM and CDR2 ANQGSEA. The CDR3 is CSVEDGQALFEAFF. The CDR3 region has the DNA TGCAGCGTTGAAGATGGGCAGGCTTTGTTTGAAGCTTTCTTT.

This rearrangement joins TRBV19 to TRBJ2-7; possibly TRBD1 for D (5 bases). Looked up from germline, CDR1 is LNHDA and CDR2 is SQIVND (reference sequence). CDR3 length equals 13 residues. V was clipped by 4 bases and J by 3 bases, with 10 bases between them. The CDR3 DNA reads as TGTGCCAGTAGTAAACACGACAGCTACGAGCAGTACTTC. Its translation is CASSKHDSYEQYF.

This chain uses TRBV10-3 with TRBJ2-4; a weak D match, TRBD2 (5 bases). CDR1 and CDR2 from the germline V gene are ENHRY and SYGVKD. The V end lost 2 bases, the J end lost 9 bases, and 11 bases lay between the germline ends. This CDR3 is built from 13 residues. The CDR3 coding sequence is TGTGCCATCAGTGAGAGAGGGCCGGGCATTCAGTACTTC. Amino acids: CAISERGPGIQYF.

V is TRBV7-9 and J is TRBJ2-7; D perhaps matches TRBD1 (6 bases). V was shortened by 5 bases and J by 0 bases, with 11 bases between the two germline ends. CDR1 is SEHNR, CDR2 FQNEAQ, per germline (reference sequence). The CDR3 extends over 14 amino acids. The DNA for the CDR3 is TGTGCCAGCAGCCCACAGGGCCACTCCTACGAGCAGTACTTC. Translation: CASSPQGHSYEQYF.

The chain carries TRBV2 and TRBJ1-1; possible D gene TRBD1, 5 bases. Germline V lookup: CDR1 SNHLY, CDR2 FYNNEI. V lost 6 bases and J lost 2, with 10 bases in between. The CDR3 runs to 13 residues. The CDR3 nucleotides are TGTGCCAGCAGGGCGGGACTTAACACTGAAGCTTTCTTT. Its translation: CASRAGLNTEAFF.

The chain is built from TRBV7-2 and TRBJ2-1; no clear D gene. Trimming cost V 2 bases and J 10 bases, with 9 bases left between them. This CDR3 comprises 12 residues. Germline CDR1 reads SGHTA; CDR2 reads FQGNSA. CDR3 residues: CASSLTRVEQFF. CDR3 in DNA: TGTGCCAGCAGCTTAACTCGGGTGGAGCAGTTCTTC.

The chain links TRBV16 to TRBJ2-7; no definite D call. Per germline, CDR1 KGHSY and CDR2 FQNENV. The V and J ends lost 4 bases and 9 bases respectively, with 10 bases between them. The CDR3 extends over 11 amino acids. The CDR3 is CASSPLGLQYF. The CDR3 DNA reads TGTGCCAGCAGCCCCCTTGGGCTGCAGTACTTC.

V and J are TRBV25-1 and TRBJ2-6; maybe TRBD2 (5 bases). The CDR3 loop spans 17 amino acids. Germline V gives CDR1 MGHDK, CDR2 SYGVNS. V was cut by 1 base and J by 1 base, with 11 bases left in between. The DNA of the CDR3 is TGTGCCAGCAGTGAATCTGAGGGTGGATCTGGGGCCAACGTCCTGACTTTC. Amino acid sequence: CASSESEGGSGANVLTF.

The chain carries TRBV5-1 and TRBJ1-4, with 9 bases matching TRBD1. Losses at the gene ends were 4 bases for V and 0 bases for J; bases not matched to a gene: 7. The CDR3 is made up of 17 amino acids. Germline CDR1 is SGHRS and CDR2 is YFSETQ. The CDR3 is CASSASGTGSTNEKLFF. For the CDR3, the DNA is TGCGCCAGCAGCGCTTCCGGGACAGGGTCAACTAATGAAAAACTGTTTTTT.

The table lists this clone with a count of one. The V and J genes are TRBV12-5 and TRBJ1-1; possibly TRBD1 for D (5 bases). The CDR3 consists of 11 residues. The germline V gene has CDR1 LGHNT and CDR2 FRNRAP. V lost 7 bases to trimming and J lost 8 bases, with 11 bases between them. CDR3 residues: CASASGAEAFF. The CDR3 nucleotides read TGTGCTAGTGCGAGTGGGGCAGAAGCTTTCTTT.

This clone has just one count. The J gene is TRBJ1-2, the V gene TRBV6-4; the match to TRBD1 covers 7 bases. The length of the CDR3 is 13 residues. After removal of 3 bases from V and 5 bases from J, the junction contained 3 bases not matched to a gene. CDR1 is MRHNA, CDR2 SNTAGT, per germline. The CDR3 sequence: CASSETGLYGYTF. The CDR3 bases are TGTGCCAGCAGTGAGACAGGGCTATATGGCTACACCTTC.

The gene calls are TRBV5-1 and TRBJ1-3, with 7 bases matching TRBD1. The V and J ends lost 4 bases and 4 bases, in that order; junction bases with no gene match: 11. The length of the CDR3 is 16 residues. Germline V CDR1 and CDR2: SGHRS, YFSETQ. The chain's CDR3 is CASSLNEGAVGNTIYF. As DNA, the CDR3 is TGCGCCAGCAGCCTAAACGAGGGGGCAGTGGGAAACACCATATATTTT.

The genes are TRBV7-9 and TRBJ1-1; 7 positions match TRBD1. Germline assignment: CDR1 SEHNR and CDR2 FQNEAQ (reference sequence). V lost 5 bases to trimming and J lost 4 bases; unmatched junction nucleotides: 7. The CDR3 extends over 14 amino acids. The CDR3 sequence: CASSTRQGGTEAFF. In DNA form, the CDR3 reads TGTGCCAGCAGCACGCGACAGGGTGGCACTGAAGCTTTCTTT.